This TCR beta chain appears in the sequencing data of a study of T cell changes during pregnancy in multiple sclerosis. Assay: immunoSEQ multiplex PCR; the TCRdb copy retains only in-frame clones and omits some. The data contain 20,000 to 25,000 clones, roughly 89% of them singletons. CDR3 length equals 14 residues. Germline V gene sequence: CDR1 SGHTA, CDR2 FQGNSA. V was pared by 1 base and J by 6 bases, with 5 bases of the junction left unmatched. The V and J genes are TRBV7-2 and TRBJ1-2; 7 positions agree with TRBD1. The source was CD8+ T cells from peripheral blood mononuclear cells, collected in the first trimester of pregnancy. The receptor comes from a female donor in good health, enrolled as a control in a pregnancy study. This CDR3 reads CASSLGGTVHGYTF. CDR3 DNA: TGTGCCAGCAGCTTAGGCGGGACAGTCCATGGCTACACCTTC.